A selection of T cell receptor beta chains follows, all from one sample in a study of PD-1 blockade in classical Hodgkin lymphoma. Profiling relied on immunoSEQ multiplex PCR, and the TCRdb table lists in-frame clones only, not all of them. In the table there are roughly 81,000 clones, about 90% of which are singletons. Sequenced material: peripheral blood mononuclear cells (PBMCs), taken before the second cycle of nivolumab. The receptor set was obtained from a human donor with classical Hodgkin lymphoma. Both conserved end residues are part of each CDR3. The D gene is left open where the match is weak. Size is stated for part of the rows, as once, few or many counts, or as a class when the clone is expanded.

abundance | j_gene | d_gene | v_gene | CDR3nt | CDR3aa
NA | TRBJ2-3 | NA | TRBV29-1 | TGCAGCGTTGAAATCGCAGGCACAGATACGCAGTATTTT | CSVEIAGTDTQYF
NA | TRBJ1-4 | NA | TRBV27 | TGTGCCAGCAGTTCGCCCAGGGGCAGGGGTGTTGAAAAACTGTTTTTT | CASSSPRGRGVEKLFF
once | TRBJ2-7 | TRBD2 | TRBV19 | TGTGCCAGTAGTATCGGGTCCATCCGGACTAGCGGGAGTTACGAGCAGTACTTC | CASSIGSIRTSGSYEQYF
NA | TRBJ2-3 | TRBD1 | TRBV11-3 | TGTGCCAGCAGCTTAGGTCCCGGACAGGAGGACACAGATACGCAGTATTTT | CASSLGPGQEDTDTQYF
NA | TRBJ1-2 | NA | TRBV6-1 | TGTGCCAGCAGTCCTACCTACGGGGGAGAAGGCTACACCTTC | CASSPTYGGEGYTF
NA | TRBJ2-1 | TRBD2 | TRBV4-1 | TGCGCCAGCAGCCTATTTAGCGGGGGCAACAATGAGCAGTTCTTC | CASSLFSGGNNEQFF
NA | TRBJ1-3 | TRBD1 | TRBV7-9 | TGTGCCAGCAGCTTTTCGCAGGGGGCGATTGGAAACACCATATATTTT | CASSFSQGAIGNTIYF
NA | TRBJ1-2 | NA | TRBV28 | TGTGCCAGCAGTTTATCGGGCAGGGTGGGTGGCTACACCTTC | CASSLSGRVGGYTF
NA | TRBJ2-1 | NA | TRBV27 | TGTGCCAGCCTCTCCGGCGGACCCTATAGATACAATGAGCAGTTCTTC | CASLSGGPYRYNEQFF
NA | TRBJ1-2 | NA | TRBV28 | TGTGCCAGCAGTTCGGACAGACCCTATGGCTACACCTTC | CASSSDRPYGYTF
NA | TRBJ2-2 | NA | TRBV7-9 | TGTGCCAGCAGCTTAGATCGCGGGGACGCCGTGAACACCGGGGAGCTGTTTTTT | CASSLDRGDAVNTGELFF
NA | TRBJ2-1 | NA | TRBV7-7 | TGTGCTAGCAGCTCGAACGGGGGCGGTGAGCAGTTCTTC | CASSSNGGGEQFF
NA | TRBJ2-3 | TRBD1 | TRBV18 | TGTGCCAGCTCACCAAAGCCTACAGGGGGCGCGAACACAGATACGCAGTATTTT | CASSPKPTGGANTDTQYF
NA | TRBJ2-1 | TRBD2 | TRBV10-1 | TGCGCCAGCAGTGGGACTAGCGGGAGTCGCGATGAGCAGTTCTTC | CASSGTSGSRDEQFF
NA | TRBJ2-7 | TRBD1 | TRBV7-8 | TGTGCCAGCAGCTTAGAAGGGCCAGGGGGCCACGAGCAGTACTTC | CASSLEGPGGHEQYF
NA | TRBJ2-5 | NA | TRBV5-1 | TGCGCCAGCAGCTCGGGGCGGGCAGCTGGTGGGACCCAGTACTTC | CASSSGRAAGGTQYF
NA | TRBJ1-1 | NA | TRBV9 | TGTGCCAGCAGCCGCGAGGGGGACGGGGCTTTCTTT | CASSREGDGAFF
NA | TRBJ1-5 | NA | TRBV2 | TGTGCCAGCAGTGAAGGGCAGGGGTCAAATCAGCCCCAGCATTTT | CASSEGQGSNQPQHF
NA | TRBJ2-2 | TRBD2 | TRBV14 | TGTGCCAGCAGTTGGACTAGCGGGAGATACACCGGGGAGCTGTTTTTT | CASSWTSGRYTGELFF
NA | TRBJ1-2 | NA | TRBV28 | TGTGCCAGCAGGCGGGGCCTCTATGGCTACACCTTC | CASRRGLYGYTF
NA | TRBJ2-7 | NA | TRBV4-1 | TGCGCCAGCAGCCAAGGTTGGGACACCTCCTACGAGCAGTACTTC | CASSQGWDTSYEQYF
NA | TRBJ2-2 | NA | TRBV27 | TGTGCCAGCAGTTTGTACGGCACCGGGGAGCTGTTTTTT | CASSLYGTGELFF
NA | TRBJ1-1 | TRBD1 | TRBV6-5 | TGTGCCAGCAGTTACTCCGGGACAGGAAATGCTTTCTTT | CASSYSGTGNAFF
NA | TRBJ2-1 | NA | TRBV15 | TGTGCCACCAAATCTGACTATCTCAATGAGCAGTTCTTC | CATKSDYLNEQFF
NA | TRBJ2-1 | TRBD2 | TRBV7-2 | TGTGCCAGCAGCTTAGCGTTGGGAGGGAGCTCTTTCAATGAGCAGTTCTTC | CASSLALGGSSFNEQFF
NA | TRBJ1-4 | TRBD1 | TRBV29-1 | TGCAGCGTCGTAGGAGGTCCGGGACAGGGGAATGAAAAACTGTTTTTT | CSVVGGPGQGNEKLFF
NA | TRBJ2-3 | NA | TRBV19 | TGTGCCAGTAGTAGCGGAACTAGCACAGATACGCAGTATTTT | CASSSGTSTDTQYF
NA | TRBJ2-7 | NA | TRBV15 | TGTGCCACCAGCAGAGGGGGCGCGGGGTACGAGCAGTACTTC | CATSRGGAGYEQYF
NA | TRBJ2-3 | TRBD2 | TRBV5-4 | TGTGCCAGCAGCTTGGGACTAGCGTCAGATACGCAGTATTTT | CASSLGLASDTQYF
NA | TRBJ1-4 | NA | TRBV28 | TGTGCCAGCGGGTCTAATGAAAAACTGTTTTTT | CASGSNEKLFF
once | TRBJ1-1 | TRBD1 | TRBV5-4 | TGTGCCAGCAGCCAGGGGGGAAACACTGAAGCTTTCTTT | CASSQGGNTEAFF
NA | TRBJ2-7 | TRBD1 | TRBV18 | TGTGCCAGCTCACCAATCTCGGGACAGTCAGGAATCGAGCAGTACTTC | CASSPISGQSGIEQYF
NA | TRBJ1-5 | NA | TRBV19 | TGTGCCAGTAGTATAGTCGGGAATCAGCCCCAGCATTTT | CASSIVGNQPQHF
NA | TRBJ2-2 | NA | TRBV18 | TGTGCCAGCTCACCAATGAGACCCGATACCGGGGAGCTGTTTTTT | CASSPMRPDTGELFF
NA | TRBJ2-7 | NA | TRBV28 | TGTGCCAGCATGGGCGACACCTACTCCTACGAGCAGTACTTC | CASMGDTYSYEQYF
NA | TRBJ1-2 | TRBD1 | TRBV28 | TGTGCCAGCAGTTTACTGCAGGGGGCTCGGGGCTACACCTTC | CASSLLQGARGYTF
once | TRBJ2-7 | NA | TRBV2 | TGTGCCATTCTCAGGGGCAAGAGCTCCTACGAGCAGTACTTC | CAILRGKSSYEQYF
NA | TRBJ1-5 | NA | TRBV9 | TGTGCCAGCAGCGCCAGGGGTTATCAGCCCCAGCATTTT | CASSARGYQPQHF
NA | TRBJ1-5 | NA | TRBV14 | TGTGCCAGCAGCCAAGCCCTGGAGGGCCATCAGCCCCAGCATTTT | CASSQALEGHQPQHF
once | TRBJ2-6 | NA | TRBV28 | TGTGCCAGCCAGAAGACAGGGGCCAACGTCCTGACTTTC | CASQKTGANVLTF
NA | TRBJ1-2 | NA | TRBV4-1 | TGCGCCAGCAGCCCTTCACCAGGGTATTACTATGGCTACACCTTC | CASSPSPGYYYGYTF
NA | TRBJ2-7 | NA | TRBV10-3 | TGTGCCATCAGTGACCCGGGCTTAAGCTCCTACGAGCAGTACTTC | CAISDPGLSSYEQYF
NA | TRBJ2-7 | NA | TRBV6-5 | TGTGCCAGCAGTCGCCAGGGTAACGAGCAGTACTTC | CASSRQGNEQYF
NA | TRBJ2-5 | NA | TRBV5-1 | TGCGCCAGCAGCAGGGGAGCGGGCGATCAAGAGACCCAGTACTTC | CASSRGAGDQETQYF
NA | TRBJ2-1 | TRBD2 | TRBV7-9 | TGTGCCAGCAGCTTAGCTGGCGGGAGTGTCTACAATGAGCAGTTCTTC | CASSLAGGSVYNEQFF
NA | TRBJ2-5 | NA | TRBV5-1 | TGCGCCAGCGCAGGGTCCCGGATAGAGACCCAGTACTTC | CASAGSRIETQYF
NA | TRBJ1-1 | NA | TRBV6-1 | TGTGCCAGCAGTGAGTCCACCATTGAAGCTTTCTTT | CASSESTIEAFF
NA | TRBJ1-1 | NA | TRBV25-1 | TGTGCCAGCAGTGAACGCCAATCCACTGAAGCTTTCTTT | CASSERQSTEAFF
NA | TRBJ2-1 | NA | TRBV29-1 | TGCAGCGTTACTCTATACCCCCCGAATGAGCAGTTCTTC | CSVTLYPPNEQFF
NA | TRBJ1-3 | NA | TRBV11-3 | TGTGCCAGCAGCCAATACAGCTTACCTGGAAACACCATATATTTT | CASSQYSLPGNTIYF
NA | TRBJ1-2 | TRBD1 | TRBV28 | TGTGCCAGCAGGGACAGGGGGGCTGGGTTAGGTGGCTACACCTTC | CASRDRGAGLGGYTF
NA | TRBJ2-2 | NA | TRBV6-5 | TGTGCCAGCAGAAAGAATGTGCCCGGGGAGCTGTTTTTT | CASRKNVPGELFF
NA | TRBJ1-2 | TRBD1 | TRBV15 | TGTGCCACCTCGGACAGGGCTCTAACACTCTATGGCTACACCTTC | CATSDRALTLYGYTF
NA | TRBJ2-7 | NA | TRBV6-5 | TGTGTCAGCAGTCAGGGACTCGGACAGTACTTC | CVSSQGLGQYF